One T cell receptor beta chain is described in this entry. Its antigen is still unknown. Sequencing was performed with immunoSEQ multiplex PCR; in TCRdb, only in-frame clones are kept and a portion is missing. This sample has around 25,000 clones, with approximately 83% found just once. The entry originates in a study of graft-versus-host responses after intestinal transplantation. Broader study findings: Recipient bone marrow held GvH clones, some seen earlier in ileum or blood.

CDR3 size: 14 residues. V gave up 2 bases and J gave up 2 bases, with 10 bases separating them. CDR1 SGHRS and CDR2 YFSETQ come from the germline V gene. The V and J genes are TRBV5-1 and TRBJ1-1; no clear D gene. The clonotype comes from a human patient who received an intestinal transplant, so some T cells may come from the graft donor. Specimen: PBMCs, collected more than 450 days after intestinal transplant. The CDR3 nucleotides read TGCGCCAGCAGCTTCTCAGCTTCCAACACTGAAGCTTTCTTT. Translated: CASSFSASNTEAFF. The whole variable domain, remainder taken from reference TRBV5-1 and TRBJ1-1, is KAGVTQTPRYLIKTRGQQVTLSCSPISGHRSVSWYQQTPGQGLQFLFEYFSETQRNKGNFPGRFSGRQFSNSRSEMNVSTLELGDSALYLCASSFSASNTEAFFGQGTRLTVV.